The T cell receptor (beta chain) under discussion was sequenced for a study of beta chain features in type 1 diabetes. This CDR3 is built from 15 residues. CDR1 is SGHRS, CDR2 YFSETQ, per germline. V lost 6 bases to trimming and J lost 3 bases, with 17 bases between them. Expressed TCRB transcripts were sequenced, since all the RNA that had been isolated was reverse transcribed. The table came from immunoSEQ multiplex PCR; TCRdb's copy has only in-frame clones and leaves some out. The sample records approximately 470,000 clones, approximately 30% being singletons. Once sorted, every population was more than 95% pure. In regard to this clone: Its antigen remains unidentified.

Notes on the study in general: A cDNA-based sequencing approach could over-represent cells with high TCR expression. When VDJ junctions were examined, type 1 diabetes patients showed fewer insertions and more deletions. Patients' naive, central memory and regulatory TCRB repertoires appeared more alike than those of healthy donors.

The rearrangement uses TRBV5-1 and TRBJ2-3; the D gene is possibly TRBD2 (6 bases). The specimen was naive CD4+ T cells from blood. This clonotype originated in a man between 18 and 35 years old in good health. CDR3 in DNA: TGCGCCAGCACGGAGGTGGCGGGGAAGACAGATACGCAGTATTTT. It encodes CASTEVAGKTDTQYF.